This entry lists 28 T cell receptor beta chains sequenced from one sample in a study of T cell responses to AZD1222 COVID-19 vaccine. TCRdb's table, derived via immunoSEQ multiplex PCR, lists solely in-frame clones and lacks some. This sample has 14,000 or so clones, with approximately 80% found just once. Sequenced here: peripheral blood, sampled 28 days after the second AZD1222 dose. The receptors shown here come from an adult who received the AZD1222 COVID-19 vaccine.

This sequence joins TRBV5-1 and TRBJ2-1, with TRBD1 matching 8 bases. The CDR3 loop spans 14 amino acids. Trimming cost V 4 bases and J 7 bases; bases outside gene matches: 7. Germline V gene lookup returns CDR1 SGHRS and CDR2 YFSETQ. The DNA for the CDR3 is TGCGCCAGCAGCGCCGGGACAGGAGGAAATGAGCAGTTCTTC. Translation: CASSAGTGGNEQFF.

This chain links TRBV5-4 with TRBJ1-2, with a weak D call TRBD1 (5 bases). Germline CDR1 reads SGHNT; CDR2 reads YYREEE (reference sequence). CDR3 size: 12 residues. V lost 4 bases to trimming and J lost 8 bases, with 12 bases between them. CDR3 residues: CASSVDTRGYTF. CDR3 bases: TGTGCCAGCAGCGTGGACACGCGGGGCTACACCTTC.

This chain uses TRBV7-3 with TRBJ2-3, with 9 bases that match TRBD2. V shed 1 base, J shed 6 bases, and the junction held 8 bases outside the gene matches. The CDR3 is made up of 16 amino acids. Germline lookup yields CDR1 SGHTA and CDR2 FQGTGA. The CDR3 here is CASSLMGTSSADTQYF. CDR3 nucleotide sequence: TGTGCCAGCAGCTTAATGGGGACTAGCAGCGCGGATACGCAGTATTTT.

The genes are TRBV2 and TRBJ1-2; tentatively, D is TRBD1 (5 bases). This CDR3 has 14 residues. V lost 3 bases and J lost 7, with 15 bases in between. CDR1 is SNHLY, CDR2 FYNNEI, per germline. The CDR3 nucleotides are TGTGCCAGCAGTGACACCAGGGCTCCTTTTGGCTACACCTTC. It specifies CASSDTRAPFGYTF.

The CDR3 loop reads CASSLTSPDTQYF. CDR3 in DNA: TGTGCCAGCAGCCTAACCTCCCCAGATACGCAGTATTTT. The V and J genes are TRBV7-8 and TRBJ2-3; D not resolved. Trimming left V 5 bases short and J 4 bases short, with 10 bases between. Germline V lookup: CDR1 SGHVS, CDR2 FQNEAQ. This CDR3 spans 13 amino acids.

This clone has just a few counts. The chain combines TRBV5-6 with TRBJ2-3; no reliable D call. The CDR3 spans 13 residues. Germline CDR1 and CDR2: SGHDT and YYEEEE. The V and J ends lost 0 bases and 2 bases respectively, with 4 bases between them. The chain's CDR3 is CASSLAVTDTQYF. The CDR3 region has the DNA TGTGCCAGCAGCTTGGCCGTCACAGATACGCAGTATTTT. The entire variable domain, with the rest obtained from reference TRBV5-6 and TRBJ2-3, is as follows: DAGVTQSPTHLIKTRGQQVTLRCSPKSGHDTVSWYQQALGQGPQFIFQYYEEEERQRGNFPDRFSGHQFPNYSSELNVNALLLGDSALYLCASSLAVTDTQYFGPGTRLTVL.

This clone was found once. Written as DNA, the CDR3 is TGTGCCTGGAGGCCACCCGGGACTAGCGGATACAATGAGCAGTTCTTC. Residues: CAWRPPGTSGYNEQFF. The chain is built from TRBV30 and TRBJ2-1; 11 nucleotides line up with TRBD2. The CDR3 runs to 16 residues. Germline V CDR1 and CDR2: GTSNPN, SVGIG (reference sequence). Germline trimming cut 3 bases from V and 4 bases from J; bases unmatched to any gene: 8.

The chain links TRBV28 to TRBJ2-7, with 11 bases matching TRBD2. V lost 5 bases, J lost 6 bases, and 12 bases stayed unmatched. Germline CDR1 reads MDHEN; CDR2 reads SYDVKM. The CDR3 length is 16 residues. The CDR3, as DNA: TGTGCCAGCAGTCTCCCTCCCGGGACTAGCGGCCGCGAGCAGTACTTC. Its translation is CASSLPPGTSGREQYF.

The chain couples TRBV7-2 to TRBJ1-3; 7 positions match TRBD1. Germline loops: CDR1 SGHTA, CDR2 FQGNSA. J gave up 1 base and V 5 bases, and 5 bases lay outside the gene matches. The CDR3 consists of 15 residues. CDR3 loop: CASSRTGVSGNTIYF. CDR3 sequence (DNA): TGTGCCAGCAGCCGGACAGGCGTTTCTGGAAACACCATATATTTT.

The chain joins TRBV25-1 to TRBJ1-2; a weak D match, TRBD1 (6 bases). The CDR3 has 14 residues. V lost 1 base and J lost 4, with 10 bases in between. Germline-derived CDR1 and CDR2 are MGHDK and SYGVNS. CDR3 DNA: TGTGCCAGCAGTGAATGGGAGGGGGGCTATGGCTACACCTTC. It codes for CASSEWEGGYGYTF.

The chain carries TRBV14 and TRBJ2-1; no definite D call. Germline loops: CDR1 SGHDN, CDR2 FVKESK. V gave up 3 bases and J gave up 1 base, with 10 bases separating them. This CDR3 contains 15 residues. The CDR3, as DNA: TGTGCCAGCAGCCACGCCCTGATTTCCTACAATGAGCAGTTCTTC. Translated: CASSHALISYNEQFF.

The J gene is TRBJ2-2, the V gene TRBV3-1 (or the pseudogene TRBV3-2); the D call may be TRBD1 or TRBD2 (5 bases each). The V gene's germline CDR1 is LGHDT and CDR2 YNNKEL (reference sequence). This CDR3 contains 13 residues. V was shortened by 0 bases and J by 13 bases, with 12 bases between the two germline ends. In DNA, the CDR3 is TGTGCCAGCAGCCAAGAAACGAGGGGTCGGCTGTTTTTT. This sequence encodes CASSQETRGRLFF.

This chain links TRBV25-1 with TRBJ1-2, with D perhaps TRBD1 (5 bases). CDR3 length: 14 residues. Per the germline V gene, CDR1 is MGHDK and CDR2 is SYGVNS. V was pared by 4 bases and J by 5 bases, with 14 bases between. In nucleotides, the CDR3 is TGTGCCAGCAGTGGGACCGGGACGGATTATGGCTACACCTTC. Protein: CASSGTGTDYGYTF.

The V and J genes are TRBV2 and TRBJ1-5, with D maybe TRBD1 (5 bases). V was cut by 3 bases and J by 4 bases, with 10 bases left in between. Germline loops: CDR1 SNHLY, CDR2 FYNNEI. This CDR3 has 14 residues. CDR3 nucleotide sequence: TGTGCCAGCAGTGACCAGGGAGGGAATCAGCCCCAGCATTTT. It codes for CASSDQGGNQPQHF.

The V and J genes are TRBV7-8 and TRBJ1-1; 7 positions match TRBD1. This CDR3 has 14 residues. V shed 8 bases, J shed 2 bases, and the junction held 8 bases outside the gene matches. The germline gives CDR1 SGHVS, CDR2 FQNEAQ. This chain's CDR3 is CASAPGTVNTEAFF. CDR3 DNA: TGTGCCAGCGCCCCGGGGACAGTTAACACTGAAGCTTTCTTT.

This clone was detected only once. J is TRBJ2-7 and V is TRBV28, with 7 bases matching TRBD1. Germline values: CDR1 MDHEN, CDR2 SYDVKM. The junction had 9 bases not matched to a gene; V was cut back by 4 bases and J by 6 bases. This CDR3 comprises 14 residues. CDR3 loop: CASSSTGTVTEQYF. The CDR3 DNA follows: TGTGCCAGCAGTTCCACCGGGACAGTTACCGAGCAGTACTTC.

The V gene is TRBV28, the J gene TRBJ2-2; possibly TRBD1 for D (7 bases). The CDR3 sequence is 14 residues long. Per germline, CDR1 MDHEN and CDR2 SYDVKM. V was pared by 2 bases and J by 7 bases, with 11 bases between. The CDR3 loop reads CASSLQGGVGELFF. The CDR3 DNA reads as TGTGCCAGCAGTTTACAGGGGGGTGTCGGGGAGCTGTTTTTT.

Notes on this clone: A read error may account for a junction end that differs from germline. The chain combines TRBV7-8 with TRBJ1-4, with 9 bases that match TRBD1. Germline V gives CDR1 SGHVS, CDR2 FQNEAQ. The CDR3 is 14 amino acids. The CDR3 bases are TGTGCCAGCAGCTGGGGACAGGGTAATGACAAACTGTTTTTT. Translation: CASSWGQGNDKLFF.

The gene calls are TRBV7-9 and TRBJ1-5, with a possible D match to TRBD1 (6 bases). The CDR3 loop spans 14 amino acids. Trimming removed 7 bases at V and 4 bases at J, with 14 bases between. Germline V lookup: CDR1 SEHNR, CDR2 FQNEAQ (reference sequence). The CDR3 loop is CASTTGNGNQPQHF. CDR3 DNA sequence: TGTGCCAGCACCACAGGGAATGGAAATCAGCCCCAGCATTTT. The complete variable domain, with remaining parts taken from reference TRBV7-9 and TRBJ1-5, reads DTGVSQNPRHKITKRGQNVTFRCDPISEHNRLYWYRQTLGQGPEFLTYFQNEAQLEKSRLLSDRFSAERPKGSFSTLEIQRTEQGDSAMYLCASTTGNGNQPQHFGDGTRLSIL.

The V call is TRBV28, the J call TRBJ2-7; D ambiguous. The V gene's germline CDR1 is MDHEN and CDR2 SYDVKM. The CDR3 has 12 amino acids. The ends were cut back, 10 bases at V and 1 base at J, with 11 bases in the middle. CDR3 DNA: TGTGCCACCTTGAGAGATTCCTACGAGCAGTACTTC. It is translated as CATLRDSYEQYF.

The rearrangement joins TRBV27 to TRBJ2-1, with TRBD1 as a possible D gene (5 bases). This CDR3 has 19 residues. V was trimmed by 4 bases and J by 4 bases, leaving 26 bases between them. CDR1 MNHEY and CDR2 SMNVEV come from the germline V gene (reference sequence). CDR3 loop: CASSSTTKIGAASYNEQFF. In DNA, the CDR3 is TGTGCCAGCAGTTCTACCACGAAAATAGGGGCCGCATCTTACAATGAGCAGTTCTTC.

In DNA form, the CDR3 reads TGCGCCAGCAGTGACGGACGCCAGCTATACAATGAGCAGTTCTTC. Its protein product is CASSDGRQLYNEQFF. The chain uses TRBV10-2 and TRBJ2-1, with D unresolved. Germline V gives CDR1 WSHSY, CDR2 SAAADI. The CDR3 covers 15 residues. Trimming took 3 bases from V and 4 from J, leaving 13 bases between them.

This clone occurred a few times. The chain has TRBV18 and TRBJ1-1; D remains ambiguous. Germline V lookup: CDR1 KGHSH, CDR2 LQKENI. With 1 base removed from V and 5 bases from J, the gap between germline ends came to 8 bases. This CDR3 has 13 amino acids. The DNA of the CDR3 is TGTGCCAGCTCACCACGCGGAGGGACTGAAGCTTTCTTT. The encoded protein is CASSPRGGTEAFF.

This chain links TRBV9 with TRBJ1-4; a weak D match, TRBD1 (5 bases). Deletions cut 4 bases from V and 8 bases from J, with 18 bases between. The germline V gene has CDR1 SGDLS and CDR2 YYNGEE. The length of the CDR3 is 15 residues. The CDR3 DNA follows: TGTGCCAGCAGCCCCACGGGGACCCGGGGGGAAAAACTGTTTTTT. Amino acids: CASSPTGTRGEKLFF. Supplemented by reference TRBV9 and TRBJ1-4, the full variable domain reads DSGVTQTPKHLITATGQRVTLRCSPRSGDLSVYWYQQSLDQGLQFLIQYYNGEERAKGNILERFSAQQFPDLHSELNLSSLELGDSALYFCASSPTGTRGEKLFFGSGTQLSVL.

A few counts support this clone. J is TRBJ1-5 and V is TRBV4-2, with D possibly being TRBD1 (6 bases). Germline V gene lookup returns CDR1 LGHNA and CDR2 YNFKEQ. This CDR3 spans 17 amino acids. V was shortened by 0 bases and J by 0 bases, with 12 bases between the two germline ends. CDR3 sequence (DNA): TGTGCCAGCAGCCAAGATGGACAGCTGTATAGCAATCAGCCCCAGCATTTT. Amino acid sequence: CASSQDGQLYSNQPQHF.

The chain couples TRBV3-1 (or the pseudogene TRBV3-2) to TRBJ2-2, with TRBD2 identical over 15 bases. The germline V gene has CDR1 LGHDT and CDR2 YNNKEL (reference sequence). Trimming removed 1 base from V and 0 bases from J; junction bases left unmatched: 3. The CDR3 runs to 19 residues. The CDR3 bases are TGTGCCAGCAGCCAAGGCGGGACTAGCGGGGGGCCGAACACCGGGGAGCTGTTTTTT. It translates to CASSQGGTSGGPNTGELFF.

This rearrangement joins TRBV9 to TRBJ2-2; the match to TRBD2 covers 7 bases. Per germline, CDR1 SGDLS and CDR2 YYNGEE. This CDR3 contains 15 residues. With V trimmed by 2 bases and J by 2 bases, 3 bases remained unmatched. The CDR3 loop reads CASSVSGINTGELFF. The DNA of the CDR3 is TGTGCCAGCAGCGTCAGCGGGATAAACACCGGGGAGCTGTTTTTT.

The chain links TRBV27 to TRBJ2-7; 7 bases map to TRBD1. Looked up from germline, CDR1 is MNHEY and CDR2 is SMNVEV (reference sequence). This CDR3 comprises 17 residues. V shed 5 bases and J 1 base; nucleotides not matched to a gene: 14. Here the CDR3 DNA reads TGTGCCAGCAGTCCCCACCCGTACACACAGGGGTCCTACGAGCAGTACTTC. Translation: CASSPHPYTQGSYEQYF.